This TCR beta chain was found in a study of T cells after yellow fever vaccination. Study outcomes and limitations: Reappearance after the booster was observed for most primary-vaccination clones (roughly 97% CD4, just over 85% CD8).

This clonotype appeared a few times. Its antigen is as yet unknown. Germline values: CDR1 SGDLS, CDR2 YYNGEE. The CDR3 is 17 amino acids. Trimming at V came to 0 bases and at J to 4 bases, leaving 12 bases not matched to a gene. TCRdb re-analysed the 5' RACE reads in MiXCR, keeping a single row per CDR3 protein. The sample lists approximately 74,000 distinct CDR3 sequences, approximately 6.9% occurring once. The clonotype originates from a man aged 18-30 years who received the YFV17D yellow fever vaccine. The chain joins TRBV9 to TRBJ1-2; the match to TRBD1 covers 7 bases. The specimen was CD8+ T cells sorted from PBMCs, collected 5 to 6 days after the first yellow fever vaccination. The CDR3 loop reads CASSVDFRTGLSYGYTF. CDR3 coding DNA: TGTGCCAGCAGCGTAGACTTTAGGACAGGTCTTTCCTATGGCTACACCTTC.